This T cell receptor (beta chain) stems from a study of blood T cell repertoires in COVID-19. Background on the study: Whether acute or convalescent, the COVID-19 samples came from the United States, Italy and Spain. Sources were T cells, B-cell-depleted T cells, or PBMCs; the material itself was cDNA or gDNA.

Authors' processing steps: Reference gene primer amplification gave estimated nucleated cell counts. TCRdb's copy holds only in-frame clones and misses some; the assay was immunoSEQ multiplex PCR. D and trimming were read from the DNA, whereas the V and J calls and clone size are those reported in that table. The sample carries 83,000 or so clones, about 87% recorded once. V shed 2 bases, J shed 0 bases, and the junction held 0 bases outside the gene matches. Germline V gene data show CDR1 as SGHTA and CDR2 as FQGNSA. The CDR3 runs to 16 residues. The clonotype was recovered from an elderly man with active or convalescent COVID-19. Material for sequencing was peripheral blood. The V gene is TRBV7-2, the J gene TRBJ2-6, with 8 bases fitting TRBD2. CDR3 amino acids: CASSLSGGSGANVLTF. The CDR3 bases are TGTGCCAGCAGCTTAAGCGGGGGCTCTGGGGCCAACGTCCTGACTTTC.